This is a list of T cell receptor beta chains from one sample in a study of blood T cells in healthy people across ages. MiXCR, applied by TCRdb to the 5' RACE reads, yields one record per CDR3 protein. This table holds roughly 1,700,000 distinct CDR3 sequences, roughly 27% found once. The sample taken for sequencing was blood. All receptors come from a young woman in good health. The CDR3 runs from the conserved cysteine through the conserved F or W. A D gene is named only where the DNA matches it firmly. The listing skips clone size in some rows; elsewhere it reads once, few, many or a size class.

TRBV12-3/TRBV12-4	TRBJ2-6	NA	NA	CASTIRGAGANVLTF	TGTGCCTCTACCATTAGGGGGGCGGGGGCCAACGTCCTGACTTTC
TRBV12-3/TRBV12-4	TRBJ2-5	many	NA	CASSPPDWYQETQYF	TGTGCCAGCAGCCCGCCCGACTGGTACCAAGAGACCCAGTACTTC
TRBV6-4	TRBJ2-4	few	NA	CASFYGEGTAIAKNIQYF	TGTGCCAGCTTCTACGGCGAGGGGACGGCCATAGCCAAAAACATTCAGTACTTC
TRBV5-1	TRBJ1-1	NA	NA	CASSSLLGVRGKDTEAFF	TGCGCCAGCAGCTCCCTTTTGGGGGTGAGGGGTAAGGACACTGAAGCTTTCTTT
TRBV12-3/TRBV12-4	TRBJ1-4	NA	NA	CASSFDTTNEKLFF	TGTGCCAGCAGTTTCGACACAACTAATGAAAAACTGTTTTTT
TRBV5-1	TRBJ2-7	NA	NA	CASSPIEGGYEQYF	TGCGCCAGCAGCCCGATAGAGGGGGGCTACGAGCAGTACTTC
TRBV12-3/TRBV12-4	TRBJ2-5	NA	NA	CASSLGGGAYQETQYF	TGTGCCAGCAGTTTAGGGGGGGGGGCCTACCAAGAGACCCAGTACTTC
TRBV2	TRBJ2-5	many	NA	CASSDDGLQETQYF	TGTGCCAGCAGTGACGACGGCCTCCAAGAGACCCAGTACTTC
TRBV27	TRBJ2-7	many	TRBD1	CASSFSDRENYEQYF	TGTGCCAGCAGTTTCTCGGACAGGGAAAACTACGAGCAGTACTTC
TRBV25-1	TRBJ2-3	few	TRBD1	CASSWGQGATDTQYF	TGTGCCAGCAGTTGGGGACAGGGGGCCACAGATACGCAGTATTTT
TRBV20-1	TRBJ2-1	few	NA	CSARGASSGEQFF	TGCAGTGCTCGCGGGGCCAGCAGTGGTGAGCAGTTCTTC
TRBV12-5	TRBJ2-2	NA	NA	CASGSGGQKGNTGELFF	TGTGCTAGTGGTTCGGGGGGACAAAAGGGTAACACCGGGGAGCTGTTTTTT
TRBV20-1	TRBJ2-3	NA	NA	CSARSGAASGTDTQYF	TGCAGTGCTAGATCTGGGGCGGCTAGCGGCACAGATACGCAGTATTTT
TRBV12-3/TRBV12-4	TRBJ1-5	NA	NA	CASSFGEQPQHF	TGTGCCAGCAGTTTCGGGGAACAGCCCCAGCATTTT
TRBV11-2	TRBJ2-4	many	NA	CASSSGGQLAKNIQYF	TGTGCCAGCAGCTCCGGGGGACAATTAGCCAAAAACATTCAGTACTTC
TRBV6-5	TRBJ2-7	NA	NA	CASARGTRYNEQYF	TGTGCCAGCGCACGGGGTACCCGCTACAATGAGCAGTACTTC
TRBV6-6	TRBJ1-1	few	NA	CASSYKSRGNTEAFF	TGTGCCAGCAGTTACAAAAGTCGGGGGAACACTGAAGCTTTCTTT
TRBV7-2	TRBJ2-1	NA	TRBD2	CASSSPGGLVWTKFF	TGTGCCAGCAGCTCGCCGGGGGGACTAGTCTGGACGAAGTTCTTC
TRBV20-1	TRBJ2-3	many	TRBD2	CSALLTTSGRDTQYF	TGCAGTGCCCTCCTTACAACTAGCGGGAGGGATACGCAGTATTTT
TRBV20-1	TRBJ2-7	many	NA	CSAREGQNEQYF	TGCAGTGCTAGGGAAGGACAGAACGAGCAGTACTTC
TRBV7-6	TRBJ2-1	NA	NA	CASSLEAAGHNEQFF	TGTGCCAGCAGCTTAGAAGCAGCGGGCCACAATGAGCAGTTCTTC
TRBV28	TRBJ1-2	NA	NA	CASSRGSAGVGYTF	TGTGCCAGCAGCCGCGGATCGGCGGGGGTCGGCTACACCTTC
TRBV10-3	TRBJ1-4	NA	TRBD1	CAISESTGFLEKLFF	TGTGCCATCAGTGAGTCGACAGGGTTTTTGGAAAAACTGTTTTTT
TRBV15	TRBJ2-3	NA	TRBD2	CAAGGASTDTQYF	TGTGCGGCGGGGGGGGCCAGCACAGATACGCAGTATTTT
TRBV20-1	TRBJ1-3	NA	NA	CSAYRNSGNTIYF	TGCAGTGCTTACAGGAATTCTGGAAACACCATATATTTT
TRBV30	TRBJ2-6	few	NA	CAWSLGTSGANVLTF	TGTGCCTGGAGTCTCGGAACCTCTGGGGCCAACGTCCTGACTTTC
TRBV28	TRBJ2-7	NA	NA	CASSEVTYEQYF	TGTGCCAGCAGTGAGGTCACCTACGAGCAGTACTTC
TRBV6-6	TRBJ2-5	few	TRBD2	CASSGSGREETQYF	TGTGCCAGCAGTGGTAGCGGGAGGGAGGAGACCCAGTACTTC